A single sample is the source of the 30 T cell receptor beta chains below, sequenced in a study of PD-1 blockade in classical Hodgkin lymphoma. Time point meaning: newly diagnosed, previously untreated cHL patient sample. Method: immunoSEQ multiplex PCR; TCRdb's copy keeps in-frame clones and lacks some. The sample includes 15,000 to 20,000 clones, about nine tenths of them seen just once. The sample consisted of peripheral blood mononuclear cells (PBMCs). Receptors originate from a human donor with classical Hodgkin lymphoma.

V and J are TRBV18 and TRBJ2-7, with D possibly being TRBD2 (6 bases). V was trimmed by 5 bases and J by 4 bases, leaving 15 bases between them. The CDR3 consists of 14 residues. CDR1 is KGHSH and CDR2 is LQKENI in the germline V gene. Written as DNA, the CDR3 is TGTGCCAGCTCAGACAGCCGAGGGACTTACGAGCAGTACTTC. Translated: CASSDSRGTYEQYF.

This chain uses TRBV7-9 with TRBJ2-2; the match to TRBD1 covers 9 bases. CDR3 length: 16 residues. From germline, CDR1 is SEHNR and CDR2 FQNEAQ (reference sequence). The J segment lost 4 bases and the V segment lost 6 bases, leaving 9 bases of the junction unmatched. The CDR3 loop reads CASRPPGQGTTGELFF. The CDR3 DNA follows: TGTGCCAGCAGGCCCCCGGGACAGGGCACCACCGGGGAGCTGTTTTTT.

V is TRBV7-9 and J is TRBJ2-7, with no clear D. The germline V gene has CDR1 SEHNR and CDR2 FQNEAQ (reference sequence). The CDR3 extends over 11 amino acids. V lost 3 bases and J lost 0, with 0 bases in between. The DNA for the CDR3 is TGTGCCAGCAGCTTCTCCTACGAGCAGTACTTC. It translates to CASSFSYEQYF.

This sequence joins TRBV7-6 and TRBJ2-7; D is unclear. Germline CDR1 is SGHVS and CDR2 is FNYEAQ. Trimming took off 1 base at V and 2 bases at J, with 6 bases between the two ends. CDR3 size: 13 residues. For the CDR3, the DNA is TGTGCCAGCAGCTTAGGGATAGCCTACGAGCAGTACTTC. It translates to CASSLGIAYEQYF.

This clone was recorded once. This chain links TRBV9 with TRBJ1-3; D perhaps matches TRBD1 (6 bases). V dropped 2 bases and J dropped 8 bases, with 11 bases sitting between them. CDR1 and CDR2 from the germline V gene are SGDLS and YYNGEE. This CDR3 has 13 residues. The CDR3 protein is CASSVGGGDTIYF. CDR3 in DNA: TGTGCCAGCAGCGTTGGAGGGGGTGACACCATATATTTT.

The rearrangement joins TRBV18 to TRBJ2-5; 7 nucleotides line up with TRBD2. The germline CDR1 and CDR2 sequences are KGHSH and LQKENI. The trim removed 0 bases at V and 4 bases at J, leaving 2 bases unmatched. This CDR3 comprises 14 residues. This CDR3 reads CASSPPPGGETQYF. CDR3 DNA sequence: TGTGCCAGCTCACCACCGCCGGGAGGAGAGACCCAGTACTTC.

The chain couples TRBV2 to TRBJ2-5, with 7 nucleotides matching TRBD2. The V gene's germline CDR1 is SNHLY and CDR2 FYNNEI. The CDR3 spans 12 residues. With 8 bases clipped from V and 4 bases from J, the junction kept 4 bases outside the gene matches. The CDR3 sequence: CASGLGGETQYF. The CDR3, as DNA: TGTGCCAGCGGACTAGGTGGAGAGACCCAGTACTTC.

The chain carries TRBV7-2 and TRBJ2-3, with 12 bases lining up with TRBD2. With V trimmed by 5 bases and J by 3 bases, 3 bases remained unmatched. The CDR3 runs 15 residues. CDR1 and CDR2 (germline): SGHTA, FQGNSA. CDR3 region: CASSPGTSGTDTQYF. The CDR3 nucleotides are TGTGCCAGCAGCCCGGGGACTAGCGGGACAGATACGCAGTATTTT.

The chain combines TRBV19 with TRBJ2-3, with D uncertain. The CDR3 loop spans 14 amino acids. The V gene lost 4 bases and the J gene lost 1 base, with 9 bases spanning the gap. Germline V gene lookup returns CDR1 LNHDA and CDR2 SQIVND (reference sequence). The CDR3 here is CASSTGGRTDTQYF. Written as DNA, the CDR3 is TGTGCCAGTAGTACTGGCGGACGCACAGATACGCAGTATTTT.

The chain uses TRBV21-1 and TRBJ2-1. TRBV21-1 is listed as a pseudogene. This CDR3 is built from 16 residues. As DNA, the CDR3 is TGTGCCAGCAGCAAAAGGGCCCCAGACTCCTACAATGAGCAGTTCTTC. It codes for CASSKRAPDSYNEQFF.

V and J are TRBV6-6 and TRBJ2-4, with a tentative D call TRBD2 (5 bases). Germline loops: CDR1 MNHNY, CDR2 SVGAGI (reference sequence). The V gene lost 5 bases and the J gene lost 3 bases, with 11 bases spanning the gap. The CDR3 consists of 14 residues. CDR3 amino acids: CASSPSGVKNIQYF. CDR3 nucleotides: TGTGCCAGCAGTCCGAGCGGAGTCAAAAACATTCAGTACTTC.

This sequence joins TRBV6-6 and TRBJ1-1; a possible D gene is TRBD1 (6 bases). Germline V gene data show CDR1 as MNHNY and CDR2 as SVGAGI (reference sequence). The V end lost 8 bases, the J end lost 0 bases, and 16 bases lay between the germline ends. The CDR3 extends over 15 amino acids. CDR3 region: CASGPNGQMNTEAFF. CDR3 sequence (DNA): TGTGCCAGCGGCCCGAATGGACAGATGAACACTGAAGCTTTCTTT.

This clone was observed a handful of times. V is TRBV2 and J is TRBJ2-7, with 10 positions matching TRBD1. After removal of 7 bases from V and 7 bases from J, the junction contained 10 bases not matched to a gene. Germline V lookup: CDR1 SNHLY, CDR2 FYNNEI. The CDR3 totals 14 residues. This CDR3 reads CASTAGQGSGEQYF. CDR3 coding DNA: TGTGCCAGCACTGCGGGACAGGGGTCGGGAGAGCAGTACTTC.

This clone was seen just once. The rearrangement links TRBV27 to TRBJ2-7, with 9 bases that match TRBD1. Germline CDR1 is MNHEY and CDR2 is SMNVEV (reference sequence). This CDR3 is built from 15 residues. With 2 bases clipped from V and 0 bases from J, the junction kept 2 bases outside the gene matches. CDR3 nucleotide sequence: TGTGCCAGCAGTTTAAGGGACAGGGCCTCCTACGAGCAGTACTTC. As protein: CASSLRDRASYEQYF.

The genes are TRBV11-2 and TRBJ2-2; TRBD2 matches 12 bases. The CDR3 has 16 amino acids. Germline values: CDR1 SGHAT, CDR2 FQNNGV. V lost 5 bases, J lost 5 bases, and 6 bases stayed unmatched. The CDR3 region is CASSRTGTSGTGELFF. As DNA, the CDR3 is TGTGCCAGCAGCCGTACCGGGACTAGCGGGACCGGGGAGCTGTTTTTT.

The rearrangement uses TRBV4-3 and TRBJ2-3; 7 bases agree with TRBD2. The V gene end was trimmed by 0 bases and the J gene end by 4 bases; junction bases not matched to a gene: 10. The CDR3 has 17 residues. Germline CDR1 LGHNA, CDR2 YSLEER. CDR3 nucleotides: TGCGCCAGCAGCCAAGATTGGGGGACTATGGGTGCAGATACGCAGTATTTT. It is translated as CASSQDWGTMGADTQYF.

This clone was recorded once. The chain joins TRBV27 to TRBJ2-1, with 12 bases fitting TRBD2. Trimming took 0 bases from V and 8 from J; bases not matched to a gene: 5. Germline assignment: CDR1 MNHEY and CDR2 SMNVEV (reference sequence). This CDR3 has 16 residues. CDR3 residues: CASSLSLAGGPYEQFF. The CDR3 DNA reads TGTGCCAGCAGTTTATCGCTAGCGGGAGGGCCCTATGAGCAGTTCTTC.

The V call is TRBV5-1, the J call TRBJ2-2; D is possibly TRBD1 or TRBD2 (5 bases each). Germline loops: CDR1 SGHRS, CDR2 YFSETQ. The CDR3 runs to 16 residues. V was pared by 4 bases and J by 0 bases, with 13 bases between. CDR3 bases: TGCGCCAGCAGCATAACCGGGACCGCGAACACCGGGGAGCTGTTTTTT. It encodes CASSITGTANTGELFF.

CDR3 protein: CASSLETGGFYEQYF. CDR3 nucleotide sequence: TGTGCCAGCAGCTTGGAAACAGGGGGATTCTACGAGCAGTACTTC. The J gene is TRBJ2-7, the V gene TRBV5-5, with 8 bases aligning to TRBD1. Germline assignment: CDR1 SGHKS and CDR2 YYEKEE (reference sequence). The V and J ends lost 0 bases and 3 bases, in that order; junction bases with no gene match: 5. The CDR3 loop spans 15 amino acids.

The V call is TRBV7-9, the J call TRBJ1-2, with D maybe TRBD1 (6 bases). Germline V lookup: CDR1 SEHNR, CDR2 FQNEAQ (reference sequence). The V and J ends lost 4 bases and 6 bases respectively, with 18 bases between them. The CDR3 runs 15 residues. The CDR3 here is CASSSGPRGVHGYTF. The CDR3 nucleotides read TGTGCCAGCAGCTCCGGTCCTAGGGGGGTACATGGCTACACCTTC. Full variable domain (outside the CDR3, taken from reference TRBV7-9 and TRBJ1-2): DTGVSQNPRHKITKRGQNVTFRCDPISEHNRLYWYRQTLGQGPEFLTYFQNEAQLEKSRLLSDRFSAERPKGSFSTLEIQRTEQGDSAMYLCASSSGPRGVHGYTFGSGTRLTVV.

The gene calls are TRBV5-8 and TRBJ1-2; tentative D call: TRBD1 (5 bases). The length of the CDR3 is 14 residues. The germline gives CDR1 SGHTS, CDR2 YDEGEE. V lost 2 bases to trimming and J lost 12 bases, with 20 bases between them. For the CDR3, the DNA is TGTGCCAGCAGCTTTAACCGGGACGGACCACCTAACACCTTC. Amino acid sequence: CASSFNRDGPPNTF.

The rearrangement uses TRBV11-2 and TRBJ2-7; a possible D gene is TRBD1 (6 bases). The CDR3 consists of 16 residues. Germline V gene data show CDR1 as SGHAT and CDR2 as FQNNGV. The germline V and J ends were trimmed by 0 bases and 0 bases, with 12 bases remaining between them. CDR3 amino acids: CASSLDSGQSSYEQYF. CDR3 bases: TGTGCCAGCAGCTTAGATTCCGGACAGAGCTCCTACGAGCAGTACTTC.

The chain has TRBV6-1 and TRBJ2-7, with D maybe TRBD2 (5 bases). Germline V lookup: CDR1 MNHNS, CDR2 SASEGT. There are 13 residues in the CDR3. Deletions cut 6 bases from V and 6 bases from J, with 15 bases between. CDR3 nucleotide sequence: TGTGCCAGCAGGGACTTCGGTGAGGGCGAGCAGTACTTC. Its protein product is CASRDFGEGEQYF.

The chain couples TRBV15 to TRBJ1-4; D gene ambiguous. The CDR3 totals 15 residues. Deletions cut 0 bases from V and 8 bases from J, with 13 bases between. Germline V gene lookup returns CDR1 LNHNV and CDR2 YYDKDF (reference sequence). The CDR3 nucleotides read TGTGCCACCAGCAGAGAGAGGAATGGGAGGGAAAAACTGTTTTTT. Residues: CATSRERNGREKLFF.

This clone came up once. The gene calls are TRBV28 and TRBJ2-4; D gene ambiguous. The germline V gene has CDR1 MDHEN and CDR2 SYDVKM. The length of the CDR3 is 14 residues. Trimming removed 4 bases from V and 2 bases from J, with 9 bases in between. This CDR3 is CASSSHPPKNIQYF. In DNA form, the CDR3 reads TGTGCCAGCAGTTCCCATCCGCCCAAAAACATTCAGTACTTC.

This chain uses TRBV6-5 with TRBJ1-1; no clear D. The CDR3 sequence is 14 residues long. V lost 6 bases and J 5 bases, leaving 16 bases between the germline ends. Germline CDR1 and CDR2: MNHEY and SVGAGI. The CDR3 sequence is CASRKDTIGTEAFF. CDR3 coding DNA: TGTGCCAGCAGGAAAGACACCATAGGAACTGAAGCTTTCTTT.

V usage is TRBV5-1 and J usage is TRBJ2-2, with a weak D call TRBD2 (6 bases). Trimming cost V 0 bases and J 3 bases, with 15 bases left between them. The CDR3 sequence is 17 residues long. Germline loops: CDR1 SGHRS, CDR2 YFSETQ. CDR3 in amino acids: CASSLAGPAGYTGELFF. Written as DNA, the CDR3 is TGCGCCAGCAGCTTGGCAGGACCAGCGGGTTACACCGGGGAGCTGTTTTTT.

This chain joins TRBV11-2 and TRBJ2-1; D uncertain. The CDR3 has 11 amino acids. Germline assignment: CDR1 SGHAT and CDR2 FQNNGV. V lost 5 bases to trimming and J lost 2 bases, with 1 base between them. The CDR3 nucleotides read TGTGCCAGCAGCCCCTACAATGAGCAGTTCTTC. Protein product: CASSPYNEQFF.

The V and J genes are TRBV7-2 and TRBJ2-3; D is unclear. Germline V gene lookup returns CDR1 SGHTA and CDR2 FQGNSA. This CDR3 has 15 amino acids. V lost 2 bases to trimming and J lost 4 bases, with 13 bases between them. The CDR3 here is CASSLMVQSADTQYF. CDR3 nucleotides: TGTGCCAGCAGCTTAATGGTTCAGTCAGCAGATACGCAGTATTTT.

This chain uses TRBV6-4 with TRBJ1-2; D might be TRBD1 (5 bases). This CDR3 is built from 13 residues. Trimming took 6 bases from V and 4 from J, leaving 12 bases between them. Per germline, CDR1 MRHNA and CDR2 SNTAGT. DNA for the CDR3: TGTGCCAGCAGCGGGGACCGCCTCTATGGCTACACCTTC. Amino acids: CASSGDRLYGYTF.